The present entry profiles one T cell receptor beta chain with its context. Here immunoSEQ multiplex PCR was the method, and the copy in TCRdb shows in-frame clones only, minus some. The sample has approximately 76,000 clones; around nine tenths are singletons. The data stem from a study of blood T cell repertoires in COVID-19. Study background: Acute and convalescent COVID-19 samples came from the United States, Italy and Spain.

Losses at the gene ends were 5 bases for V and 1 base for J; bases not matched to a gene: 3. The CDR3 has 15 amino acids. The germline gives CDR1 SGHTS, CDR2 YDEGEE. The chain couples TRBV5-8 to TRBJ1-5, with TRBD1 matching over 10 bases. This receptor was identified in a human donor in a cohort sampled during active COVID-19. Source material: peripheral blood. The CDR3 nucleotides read TGTGCCAGCAGTGAGGGACAGGGGAGCAATCAGCCCCAGCATTTT. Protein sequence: CASSEGQGSNQPQHF.